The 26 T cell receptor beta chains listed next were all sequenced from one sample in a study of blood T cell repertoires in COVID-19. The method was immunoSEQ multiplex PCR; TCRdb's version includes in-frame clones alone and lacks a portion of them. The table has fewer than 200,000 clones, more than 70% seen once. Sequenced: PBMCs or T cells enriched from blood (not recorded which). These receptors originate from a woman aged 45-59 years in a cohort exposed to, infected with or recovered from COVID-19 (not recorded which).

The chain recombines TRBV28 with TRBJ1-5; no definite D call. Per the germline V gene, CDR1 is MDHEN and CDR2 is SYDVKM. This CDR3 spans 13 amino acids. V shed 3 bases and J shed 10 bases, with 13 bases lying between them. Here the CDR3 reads CASSFPRLYPQHF. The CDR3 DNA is TGTGCCAGCAGTTTTCCCCGTCTCTACCCCCAGCATTTT.

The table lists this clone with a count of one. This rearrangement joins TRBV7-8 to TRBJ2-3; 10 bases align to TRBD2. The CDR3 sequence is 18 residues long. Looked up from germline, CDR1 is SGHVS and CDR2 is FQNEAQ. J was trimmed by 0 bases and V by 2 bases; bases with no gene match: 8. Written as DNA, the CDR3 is TGTGCCAGCAGCTTATGGGCTAGCGGGGGTGCTAGCACAGATACGCAGTATTTT. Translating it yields CASSLWASGGASTDTQYF. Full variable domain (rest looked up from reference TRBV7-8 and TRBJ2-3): GAGVSQSPRYKVAKRGQDVALRCDPISGHVSLFWYQQALGQGPEFLTYFQNEAQLDKSGLPSDRFFAERPEGSVSTLKIQRTQQEDSAVYLCASSLWASGGASTDTQYFGPGTRLTVL.

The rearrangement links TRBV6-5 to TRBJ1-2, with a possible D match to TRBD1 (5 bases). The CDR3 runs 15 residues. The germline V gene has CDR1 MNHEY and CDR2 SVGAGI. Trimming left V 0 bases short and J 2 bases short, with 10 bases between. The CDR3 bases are TGTGCCAGCAGTTACTCGAAGGAGGGGAACTATGGCTACACCTTC. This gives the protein CASSYSKEGNYGYTF.

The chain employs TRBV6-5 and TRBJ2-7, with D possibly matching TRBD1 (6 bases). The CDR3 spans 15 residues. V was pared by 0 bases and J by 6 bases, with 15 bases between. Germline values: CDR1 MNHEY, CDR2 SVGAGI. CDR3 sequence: CASSYSLGQGGEQYF. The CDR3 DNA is TGTGCCAGCAGTTACTCTTTAGGACAAGGGGGCGAGCAGTACTTC.

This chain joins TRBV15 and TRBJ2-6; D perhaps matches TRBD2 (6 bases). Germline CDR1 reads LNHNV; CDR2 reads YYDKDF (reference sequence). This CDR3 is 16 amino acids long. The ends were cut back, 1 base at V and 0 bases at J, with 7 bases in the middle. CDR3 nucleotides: TGTGCCACCAGCAGAGGGGGAGGCTCTGGGGCCAACGTCCTGACTTTC. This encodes CATSRGGGSGANVLTF.

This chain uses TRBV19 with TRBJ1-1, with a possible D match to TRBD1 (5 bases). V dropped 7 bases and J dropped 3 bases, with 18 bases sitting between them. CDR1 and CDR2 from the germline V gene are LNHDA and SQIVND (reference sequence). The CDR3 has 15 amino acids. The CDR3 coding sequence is TGTGCCAGTACTGACTGGCAGGGCCGGTACACTGAAGCTTTCTTT. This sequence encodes CASTDWQGRYTEAFF.

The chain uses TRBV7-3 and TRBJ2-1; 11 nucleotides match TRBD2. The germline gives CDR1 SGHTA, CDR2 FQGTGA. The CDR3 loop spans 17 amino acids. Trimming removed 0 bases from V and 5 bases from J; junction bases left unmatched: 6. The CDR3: CASSLTGVAGGNNEQFF. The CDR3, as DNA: TGTGCCAGCAGCTTAACGGGAGTAGCGGGAGGGAACAATGAGCAGTTCTTC.

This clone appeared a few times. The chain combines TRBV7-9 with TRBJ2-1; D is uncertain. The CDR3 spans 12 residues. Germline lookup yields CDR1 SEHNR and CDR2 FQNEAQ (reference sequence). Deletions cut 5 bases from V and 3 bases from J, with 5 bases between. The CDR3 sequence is CASSLYYNEQFF. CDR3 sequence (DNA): TGTGCCAGCAGCCTATACTACAATGAGCAGTTCTTC.

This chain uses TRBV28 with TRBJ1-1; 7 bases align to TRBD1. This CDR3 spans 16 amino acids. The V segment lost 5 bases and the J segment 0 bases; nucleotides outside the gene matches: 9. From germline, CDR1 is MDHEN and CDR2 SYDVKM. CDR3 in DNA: TGTGCCAGCAGTCCGAGACAGGGCCGATTGAACACTGAAGCTTTCTTT. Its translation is CASSPRQGRLNTEAFF. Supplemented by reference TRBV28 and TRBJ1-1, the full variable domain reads DVKVTQSSRYLVKRTGEKVFLECVQDMDHENMFWYRQDPGLGLRLIYFSYDVKMKEKGDIPEGYSVSREKKERFSLILESASTNQTSMYLCASSPRQGRLNTEAFFGQGTRLTVV.

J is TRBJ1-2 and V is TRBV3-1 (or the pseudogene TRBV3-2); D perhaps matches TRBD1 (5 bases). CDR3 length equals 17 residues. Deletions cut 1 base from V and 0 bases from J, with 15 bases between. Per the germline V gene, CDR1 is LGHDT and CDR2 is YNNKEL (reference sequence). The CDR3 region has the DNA TGTGCCAGCAGCCAAGTTAGGGGTAAAAGGGCTAACTATGGCTACACCTTC. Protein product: CASSQVRGKRANYGYTF.

The CDR3 loop reads CASSLRQDNYREQYF. DNA of the CDR3: TGCGCCAGCAGCTTGAGGCAGGACAATTATCGCGAGCAGTACTTC. The chain couples TRBV5-1 to TRBJ2-7, with D possibly TRBD1 on 5 matching bases. The germline CDR1 and CDR2 sequences are SGHRS and YFSETQ. With 1 base removed from V and 6 bases from J, the gap between germline ends came to 17 bases. This CDR3 contains 15 residues.

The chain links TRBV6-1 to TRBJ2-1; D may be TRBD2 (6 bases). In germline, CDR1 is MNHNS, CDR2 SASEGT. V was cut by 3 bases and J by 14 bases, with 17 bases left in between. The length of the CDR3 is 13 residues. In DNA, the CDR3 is TGTGCCAGCAGTGATACTTCGCGGACTACAGAGTTCTTC. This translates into CASSDTSRTTEFF.

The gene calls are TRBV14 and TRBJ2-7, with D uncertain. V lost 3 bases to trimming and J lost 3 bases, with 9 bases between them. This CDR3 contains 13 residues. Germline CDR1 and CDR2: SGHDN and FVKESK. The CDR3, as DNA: TGTGCCAGCAGCCAGGCCCTGCACTACGAGCAGTACTTC. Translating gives CASSQALHYEQYF.

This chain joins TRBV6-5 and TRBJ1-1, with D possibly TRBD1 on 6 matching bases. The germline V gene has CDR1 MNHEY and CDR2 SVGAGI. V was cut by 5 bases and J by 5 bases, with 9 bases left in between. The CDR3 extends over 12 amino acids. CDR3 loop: CASSTTGTEAFF. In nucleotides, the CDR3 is TGTGCCAGCAGTACGACAGGTACTGAAGCTTTCTTT.

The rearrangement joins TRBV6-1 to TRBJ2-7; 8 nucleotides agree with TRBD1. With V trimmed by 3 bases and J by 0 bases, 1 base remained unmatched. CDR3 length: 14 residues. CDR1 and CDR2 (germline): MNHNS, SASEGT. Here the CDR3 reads CASSEGQASYEQYF. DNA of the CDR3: TGTGCCAGCAGTGAGGGACAGGCCTCCTACGAGCAGTACTTC.

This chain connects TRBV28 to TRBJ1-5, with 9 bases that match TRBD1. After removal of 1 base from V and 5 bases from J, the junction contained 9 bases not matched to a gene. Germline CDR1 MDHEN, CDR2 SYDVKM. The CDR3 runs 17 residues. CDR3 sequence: CASSLLQGADGDQPQHF. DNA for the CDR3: TGTGCCAGCAGTTTATTACAGGGGGCAGATGGGGATCAGCCCCAGCATTTT.

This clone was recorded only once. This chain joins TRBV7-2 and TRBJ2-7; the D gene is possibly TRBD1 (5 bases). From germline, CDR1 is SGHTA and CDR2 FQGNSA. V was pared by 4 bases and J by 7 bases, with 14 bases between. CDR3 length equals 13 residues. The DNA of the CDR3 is TGTGCCAGCAGCTCCGACATTGACAGAGAGCAGTACTTC. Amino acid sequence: CASSSDIDREQYF.

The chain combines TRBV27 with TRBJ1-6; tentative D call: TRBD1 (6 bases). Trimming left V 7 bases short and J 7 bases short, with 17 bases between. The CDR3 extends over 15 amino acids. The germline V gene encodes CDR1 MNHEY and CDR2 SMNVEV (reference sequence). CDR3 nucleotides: TGTGCCAGCAAGCAGCTCGGACAGAGGAATTCACCCCTCCACTTT. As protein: CASKQLGQRNSPLHF.

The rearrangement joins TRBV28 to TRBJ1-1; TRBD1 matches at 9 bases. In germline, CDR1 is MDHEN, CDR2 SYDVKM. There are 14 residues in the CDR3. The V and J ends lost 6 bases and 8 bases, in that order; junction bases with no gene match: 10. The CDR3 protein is CASRPGQGNLEAFF. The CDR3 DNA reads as TGTGCCAGCAGGCCGGGACAGGGAAATTTGGAAGCTTTCTTT. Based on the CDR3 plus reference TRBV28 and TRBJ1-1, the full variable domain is DVKVTQSSRYLVKRTGEKVFLECVQDMDHENMFWYRQDPGLGLRLIYFSYDVKMKEKGDIPEGYSVSREKKERFSLILESASTNQTSMYLCASRPGQGNLEAFFGQGTRLTVV.

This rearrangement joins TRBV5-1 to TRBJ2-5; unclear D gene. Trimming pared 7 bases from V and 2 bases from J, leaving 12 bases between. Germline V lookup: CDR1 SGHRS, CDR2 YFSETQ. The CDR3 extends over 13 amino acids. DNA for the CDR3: TGCGCCAGCGCCGAAGTGAGGCAAGAGACCCAGTACTTC. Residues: CASAEVRQETQYF.

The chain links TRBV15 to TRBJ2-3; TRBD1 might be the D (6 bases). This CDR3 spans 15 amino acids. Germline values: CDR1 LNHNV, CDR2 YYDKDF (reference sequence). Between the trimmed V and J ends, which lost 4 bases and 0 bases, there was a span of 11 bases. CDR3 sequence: CATSTDRRSTDTQYF. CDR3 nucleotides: TGTGCCACCAGCACCGACAGGAGAAGCACAGATACGCAGTATTTT.

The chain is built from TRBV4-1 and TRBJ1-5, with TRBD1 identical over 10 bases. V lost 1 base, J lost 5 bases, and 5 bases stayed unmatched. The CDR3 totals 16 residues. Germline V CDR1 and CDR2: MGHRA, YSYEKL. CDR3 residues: CASSQVGDRGDQPQHF. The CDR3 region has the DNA TGCGCCAGCAGCCAAGTAGGGGACAGGGGAGATCAGCCCCAGCATTTT.

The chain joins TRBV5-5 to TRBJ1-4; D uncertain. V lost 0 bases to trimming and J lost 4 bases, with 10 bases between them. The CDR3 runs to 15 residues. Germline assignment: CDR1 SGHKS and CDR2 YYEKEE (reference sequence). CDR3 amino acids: CASSLANPHNEKLFF. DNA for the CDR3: TGTGCCAGCAGCTTGGCCAATCCCCATAATGAAAAACTGTTTTTT.

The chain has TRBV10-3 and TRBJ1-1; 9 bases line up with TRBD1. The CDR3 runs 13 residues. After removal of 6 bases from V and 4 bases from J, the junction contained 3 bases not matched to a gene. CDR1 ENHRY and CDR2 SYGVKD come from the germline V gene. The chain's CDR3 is CAIRGDRATEAFF. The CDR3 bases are TGTGCCATCAGGGGGGACAGGGCCACTGAAGCTTTCTTT.

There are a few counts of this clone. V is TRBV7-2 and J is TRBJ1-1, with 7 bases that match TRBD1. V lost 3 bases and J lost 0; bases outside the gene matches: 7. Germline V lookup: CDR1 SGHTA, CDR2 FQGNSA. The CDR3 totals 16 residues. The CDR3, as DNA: TGTGCCAGCAGCTTCTTCTCCGGGACAGTGAACACTGAAGCTTTCTTT. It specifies CASSFFSGTVNTEAFF.

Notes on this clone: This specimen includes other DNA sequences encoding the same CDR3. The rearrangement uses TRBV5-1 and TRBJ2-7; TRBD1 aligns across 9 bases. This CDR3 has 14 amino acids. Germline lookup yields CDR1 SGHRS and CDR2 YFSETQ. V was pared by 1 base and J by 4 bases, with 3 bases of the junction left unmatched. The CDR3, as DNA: TGCGCCAGCAGCTTGACGACAGGGGGTTACGAGCAGTACTTC. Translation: CASSLTTGGYEQYF.